This is a list of T cell receptor beta chains from one sample in a study of human T cells and chemical hapten exposure. TCRdb re-called the RACE reads through MiXCR, storing one row per CDR3 protein. The sample lists a few hundred thousand distinct CDR3 sequences, roughly 7.4% occurring once. Source: whole blood, taken in connection with sensitization to the hapten diphenylcyclopropenone (DPC). These TCRs come from a man between 18 and 35 years old with alopecia areata. Some clones in this sample may be carry-over from other donors' samples. Each CDR3 is given with its conserved first and last residue. A D gene is named only where the DNA matches it firmly. Some rows mark clone size as missing; the rest say once, few, many or name a class of expanded clone.

J gene,V gene,clone size,D gene,CDR3 protein,CDR3 DNA
TRBJ2-5,TRBV29-1,few,-,CSVNTGFRETQYF,TGCAGCGTTAACACAGGGTTCCGAGAGACCCAGTACTTC
TRBJ1-2,TRBV25-1,-,-,CASSEYPRGYTF,TGTGCCAGCAGTGAATACCCCCGCGGCTACACCTTC
TRBJ1-4,TRBV20-1,-,-,CSAREAFSRNEKLFF,TGCAGTGCTAGAGAGGCTTTCAGTCGTAATGAAAAACTGTTTTTT
TRBJ2-1,TRBV12-3/TRBV12-4,-,-,CASSPVSGGPYNEQFF,TGTGCCAGCAGTCCCGTATCCGGGGGCCCTTACAATGAGCAGTTCTTC
TRBJ1-2,TRBV6-1,many,-,CAGSLGGVRYGYTF,TGTGCCGGATCCCTTGGGGGAGTCCGCTATGGCTACACCTTC
TRBJ1-4,TRBV3-1,few,TRBD1,CASSQAPGTGSEKLFF,TGTGCCAGCAGCCAAGCCCCCGGGACAGGGAGTGAAAAACTGTTTTTT
TRBJ1-5,TRBV10-3,few,-,CAISESRQGRQPQHF,TGTGCCATCAGTGAGTCGCGTCAGGGGAGACAGCCCCAGCATTTT
TRBJ2-4,TRBV7-2,many,-,CASSVEVAKNIQYF,TGTGCCAGCAGCGTAGAGGTAGCCAAAAACATTCAGTACTTC
TRBJ2-1,TRBV20-1,many,TRBD1,CSARDGRGRYEQFF,TGCAGTGCTAGAGACGGCAGGGGGCGATATGAGCAGTTCTTC
TRBJ2-5,TRBV7-2,few,-,CASSSYDTGEETQYF,TGTGCCAGCAGCTCTTATGACACCGGCGAAGAGACCCAGTACTTC
TRBJ2-1,TRBV27,-,TRBD1,CASSFQGAGEQFF,TGTGCCAGCAGTTTTCAGGGGGCAGGTGAGCAGTTCTTC
TRBJ2-1,TRBV7-2,-,-,CASSLTTDNEQFF,TGTGCCAGCAGCTTAACCACCGACAATGAGCAGTTCTTC
TRBJ1-5,TRBV6-5,few,-,CASSYSGGNQPQHF,TGTGCCAGCAGTTATTCGGGAGGGAATCAGCCCCAGCATTTT
TRBJ1-6,TRBV6-2/TRBV6-3,many,-,CASRPGPNSPLHF,TGTGCCAGCAGACCGGGACCAAATTCACCCCTCCACTTT
TRBJ1-1,TRBV2,-,-,CASAVAGGTEAFF,TGTGCCAGCGCCGTGGCGGGAGGGACTGAAGCTTTCTTT
TRBJ1-4,TRBV7-9,few,TRBD1,CASSMDRVSEKLFF,TGTGCCAGCAGCATGGACAGGGTTTCCGAAAAACTGTTTTTT
TRBJ1-6,TRBV7-3,few,-,CASSRSGPRSPLHF,TGTGCCAGCAGCCGCTCCGGACCGAGATCACCCCTCCACTTT
TRBJ2-1,TRBV4-3,many,-,CASSQAAVKRSYNEQFF,TGCGCCAGCAGCCAAGCGGCGGTCAAGAGGTCCTACAATGAGCAGTTCTTC
TRBJ2-2,TRBV7-9,-,-,CASTPMLTGELFF,TGTGCCAGCACCCCTATGTTAACCGGGGAGCTGTTTTTT
TRBJ1-2,TRBV5-5,few,-,CASSFSLALDGYTF,TGTGCCAGCAGCTTTAGCCTCGCTTTAGATGGCTACACCTTC
TRBJ1-2,TRBV19,few,-,CASSMVQDYYGYTF,TGTGCCAGTAGTATGGTCCAGGACTACTATGGCTACACCTTC
TRBJ2-2,TRBV12-3/TRBV12-4,few,TRBD1,CASKQGFTGELFF,TGTGCCAGTAAACAGGGGTTCACCGGGGAGCTGTTTTTT
TRBJ1-2,TRBV27,-,TRBD1,CASSSTVGQAYGYTF,TGTGCCAGCAGTTCCACCGTGGGACAGGCCTATGGCTACACCTTC
TRBJ2-1,TRBV12-3/TRBV12-4,-,-,CASSLIQGNEQFF,TGTGCCAGCAGCCTAATCCAGGGGAATGAGCAGTTCTTC
TRBJ2-7,TRBV29-1,few,-,CSVDTGLGYEQYF,TGCAGCGTTGACACAGGGTTAGGCTACGAGCAGTACTTC
TRBJ1-5,TRBV7-2,many,TRBD1,CASSSPSIRGPSNQPQHF,TGTGCCAGCAGCTCCCCCTCAATCAGGGGGCCTAGCAATCAGCCCCAGCATTTT
TRBJ2-3,TRBV7-2,few,-,CASSFQQGDTQYF,TGTGCCAGCAGCTTCCAGCAGGGAGATACGCAGTATTTT
TRBJ2-7,TRBV7-9,-,-,CASSLTLSGVTYEQYF,TGTGCCAGCAGCTTAACCCTTTCAGGGGTCACCTACGAGCAGTACTTC
TRBJ2-7,TRBV28,-,TRBD1,CASSRQGLSYEQYF,TGTGCCAGCAGCCGACAGGGGTTATCCTACGAGCAGTACTTC
TRBJ1-4,TRBV6-6,few,TRBD1,CASSWPRGLDEKLFF,TGTGCCAGCAGTTGGCCCAGGGGGCTGGATGAAAAACTGTTTTTT
TRBJ1-1,TRBV3-1,few,TRBD1,CASSAQTGGGAAFF,TGTGCCAGCAGCGCCCAGACAGGGGGCGGAGCGGCTTTCTTT
TRBJ1-5,TRBV20-1,-,-,CSARAQISNQPQHF,TGCAGTGCTAGGGCCCAGATTAGCAATCAGCCCCAGCATTTT
TRBJ1-5,TRBV7-9,many,-,CASSSTDQPQHF,TGTGCCAGCAGCTCAACTGATCAGCCCCAGCATTTT